The sequence of this TCR beta chain was determined in a study of T cell responses to AZD1222 COVID-19 vaccine. Profiling relied on immunoSEQ multiplex PCR, and the TCRdb table lists in-frame clones only, not all of them. The sample gives some 74,000 clones, 87% of which show up once; 1.3% is in the top ten. Findings and limits, study-wide: Unmutated variant regions are reportedly targeted by nearly half of spike-specific TCRs. All repertoire sampling was performed exclusively after the peak T cell response. A rise in Spike-specific TCR breadth and depth followed two AZD1222 doses.

On this clone: The target antigen is unknown.

Pooling of second doses given at about 4 or about 12 weeks was done. V was clipped by 6 bases and J by 5 bases, with 22 bases between them. Germline V CDR1 and CDR2: MNHEY, SVGEGT. The CDR3 totals 16 residues. The V call is TRBV6-2 or TRBV6-3, the J call TRBJ1-1; D perhaps matches TRBD1 (5 bases). Sample: peripheral blood, taken 28 days after the second AZD1222 dose. The TCR comes from an adult who received the AZD1222 COVID-19 vaccine. CDR3 loop: CASSLGGTGRSTEAFF. In nucleotides, the CDR3 is TGTGCCAGCAGCCTAGGAGGAACAGGACGGTCGACTGAAGCTTTCTTT.